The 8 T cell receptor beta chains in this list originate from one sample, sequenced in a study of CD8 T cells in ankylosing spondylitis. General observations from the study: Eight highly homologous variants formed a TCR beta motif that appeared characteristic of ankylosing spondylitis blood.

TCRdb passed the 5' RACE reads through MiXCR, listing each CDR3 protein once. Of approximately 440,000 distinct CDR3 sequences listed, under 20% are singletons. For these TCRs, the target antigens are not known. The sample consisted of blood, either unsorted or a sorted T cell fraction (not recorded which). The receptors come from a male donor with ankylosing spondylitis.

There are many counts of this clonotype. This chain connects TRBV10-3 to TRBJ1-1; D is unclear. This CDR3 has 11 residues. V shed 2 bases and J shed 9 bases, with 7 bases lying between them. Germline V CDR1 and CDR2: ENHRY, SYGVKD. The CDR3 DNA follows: TGTGCCATCAGTGAGGGGGATAAAGCTTTCTTT. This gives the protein CAISEGDKAFF.

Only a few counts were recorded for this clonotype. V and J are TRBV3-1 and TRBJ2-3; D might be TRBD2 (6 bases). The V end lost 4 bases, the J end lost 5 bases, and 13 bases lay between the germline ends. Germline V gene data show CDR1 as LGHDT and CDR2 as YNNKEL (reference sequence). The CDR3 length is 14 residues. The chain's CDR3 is CASSRRVRQDTQYF. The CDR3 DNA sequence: TGTGCCAGCAGCCGGAGGGTAAGGCAAGATACGCAGTATTTT.

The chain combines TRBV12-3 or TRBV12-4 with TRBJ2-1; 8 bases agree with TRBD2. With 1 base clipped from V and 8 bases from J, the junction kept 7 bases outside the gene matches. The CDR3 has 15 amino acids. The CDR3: CASSLEAGVGHEQFF. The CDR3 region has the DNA TGTGCCAGCAGTTTAGAAGCGGGAGTGGGCCATGAGCAGTTCTTC.

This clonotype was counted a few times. CDR3 residues: CASSLHRGRRGYSNQPQHF. DNA of the CDR3: TGTGCCAGCAGCCTCCACAGGGGGCGTCGTGGGTATAGCAATCAGCCCCAGCATTTT. This sequence joins TRBV13 and TRBJ1-5; 9 nucleotides align to TRBD1. Trimming cost V 5 bases and J 0 bases; bases outside gene matches: 14. This CDR3 is 19 amino acids long. Germline V gene data show CDR1 as PRHDT and CDR2 as FYEKMQ (reference sequence).

Written as DNA, the CDR3 is TGTGCCACCAGTGATAGCCGACGGGGCGGGGAGCTGTTTTTT. Its translation: CATSDSRRGGELFF. This chain joins TRBV24-1 and TRBJ2-2; D might be TRBD2 (5 bases). Trimming removed 3 bases at V and 7 bases at J, with 11 bases between. Germline CDR1 reads KGHDR; CDR2 reads SFDVKD. CDR3 length equals 14 residues.

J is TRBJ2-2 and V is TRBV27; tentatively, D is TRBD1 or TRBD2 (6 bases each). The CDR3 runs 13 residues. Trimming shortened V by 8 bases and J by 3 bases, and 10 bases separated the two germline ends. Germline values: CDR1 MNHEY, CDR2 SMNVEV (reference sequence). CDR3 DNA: TGTGCCAGCGGTGGGGGGCACACCGGGGAGCTGTTTTTT. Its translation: CASGGGHTGELFF.

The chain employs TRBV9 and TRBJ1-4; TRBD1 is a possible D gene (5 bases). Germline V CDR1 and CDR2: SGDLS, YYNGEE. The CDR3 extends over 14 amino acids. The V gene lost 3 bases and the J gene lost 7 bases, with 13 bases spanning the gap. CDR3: CASSETVGSEKLFF. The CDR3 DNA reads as TGTGCCAGCAGCGAGACAGTCGGCAGTGAAAAACTGTTTTTT.

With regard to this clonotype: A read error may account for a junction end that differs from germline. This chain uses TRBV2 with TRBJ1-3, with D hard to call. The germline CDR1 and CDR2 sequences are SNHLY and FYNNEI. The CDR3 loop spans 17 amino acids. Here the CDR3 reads CASSEVYGQSSGNTINF. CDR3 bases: TGTGCCAGCAGTGAAGTGTATGGGCAGAGCTCTGGAAACACCATAAATTTT.